What follows are 3 T cell receptor beta chains derived from one specimen sequenced in a study of T cell changes during pregnancy in multiple sclerosis. Sequenced by immunoSEQ multiplex PCR; TCRdb stores in-frame clones only, minus some. The sample includes fewer than 15,000 clones, approximately 87% of them seen just once. Sample: CD8+ T cells from peripheral blood mononuclear cells, taken after pregnancy. These TCRs come from a female donor in good health, enrolled as a control in a pregnancy study.

The chain links TRBV2 to TRBJ2-5; D perhaps matches TRBD1 (7 bases). The CDR3 has 11 residues. Germline assignment: CDR1 SNHLY and CDR2 FYNNEI. V gave up 11 bases and J gave up 5 bases, with 12 bases separating them. CDR3 residues: CAAGGQETQYF. The CDR3 DNA is TGTGCCGCAGGGGGGCAGGAGACCCAGTACTTC.

The chain combines TRBV11-2 with TRBJ2-3; TRBD2 aligns across 7 bases. With V trimmed by 0 bases and J by 0 bases, 6 bases remained unmatched. Per the germline V gene, CDR1 is SGHAT and CDR2 is FQNNGV. This CDR3 comprises 17 residues. The CDR3 here is CASSLEASGLSTDTQYF. The CDR3 DNA is TGTGCCAGCAGCTTAGAGGCTAGCGGTTTAAGCACAGATACGCAGTATTTT. Full variable domain (outside the CDR3, taken from reference TRBV11-2 and TRBJ2-3): EAGVAQSPRYKIIEKRQSVAFWCNPISGHATLYWYQQILGQGPKLLIQFQNNGVVDDSQLPKDRFSAERLKGVDSTLKIQPAKLEDSAVYLCASSLEASGLSTDTQYFGPGTRLTVL.

The chain employs TRBV6-1 and TRBJ1-1, with D unclear. This CDR3 has 12 amino acids. In germline, CDR1 is MNHNS, CDR2 SASEGT. The V end was cut by 4 bases, the J end by 10 bases, with 13 bases between. Written as DNA, the CDR3 is TGTGCCAGCAGTGCTCCGTACGTCGGAGCTTTCTTT. This translates into CASSAPYVGAFF.